This T cell receptor beta chain was obtained from a study of control samples from healthy donors and cancer patients. Germline V CDR1 and CDR2: MDHEN, SYDVKM. The CDR3 runs to 16 residues. With 2 bases removed from V and 0 bases from J, the gap between germline ends came to 10 bases. Profiling relied on immunoSEQ multiplex PCR, and the TCRdb table lists in-frame clones only, not all of them. The data hold approximately 100,000 clones, with around 88% observed a single time. The chain links TRBV28 to TRBJ2-2; no firm D call. This sequence originates from a man aged 25-45 years in good health. Sequencing used blood. The chain's CDR3 is CASSLVLAANTGELFF. For the CDR3, the DNA is TGTGCCAGCAGTTTAGTTTTGGCAGCGAACACCGGGGAGCTGTTTTTT.